The 26 T cell receptor beta chains below all came from one sample that was sequenced in a study of regulatory T cells in long-lasting Graves disease. The sample's time point: persistent/refractory GD, antithyroid drugs over 5 years with positive TRAb. There was RNA extracted from PBMCs, and the TCR library was made from it. According to the study, TCR beta libraries were built with iRepertoire HTBI primers and CDR3-region Arm-PCR. TCRdb re-called the multiplex PCR reads through MiXCR, storing one row per CDR3 protein. This table has approximately 440,000 distinct CDR3 sequences, about a quarter appearing once. Sequenced here: peripheral blood mononuclear cells (PBMCs), sampled when the disease was refractory, from a patient treated with antithyroid drugs. The receptors were gathered from a female donor with Graves disease.

For this clonotype: The junction differs from germline at one of its ends, possibly a read error. The rearrangement links TRBV2 to TRBJ2-7; possible D gene TRBD1, 6 bases. Germline loops: CDR1 SNHLY, CDR2 FYNNEI. This CDR3 has 15 amino acids. The CDR3 sequence is CAGSEPRTVSYEQYF. Here the CDR3 DNA reads TGTGCCGGCAGTGAACCACGGACAGTTTCCTACGAGCAGTACTTC.

This clonotype appeared a few times. The rearrangement joins TRBV12-3 or TRBV12-4 to TRBJ2-1, with 11 bases lining up with TRBD2. The CDR3 loop spans 16 amino acids. J lost 7 bases, V lost 1 base, and 6 bases had no gene match. For the CDR3, the DNA is TGTGCCAGCAGTTTAGGACTAGCGGGGTTACTTAATGAGCAGTTCTTC. Translation gives CASSLGLAGLLNEQFF.

This chain links TRBV19 with TRBJ1-2; TRBD1 agrees at 10 bases. V was pared by 5 bases and J by 5 bases, with 8 bases of the junction left unmatched. Germline V gene data show CDR1 as LNHDA and CDR2 as SQIVND (reference sequence). This CDR3 comprises 15 residues. The CDR3 sequence is CASSLGQGVPYGYTF. CDR3 nucleotide sequence: TGTGCCAGTAGTCTTGGACAGGGGGTTCCTTATGGCTACACCTTC.

The V call is TRBV7-3, the J call TRBJ2-1; 9 nucleotides agree with TRBD1. The CDR3 totals 15 residues. Losses at the gene ends were 4 bases for V and 6 bases for J; bases not matched to a gene: 7. CDR1 SGHTA and CDR2 FQGTGA come from the germline V gene. Written as DNA, the CDR3 is TGTGCCAGCAGCTATAGGGACAGGGAGGTCAATGAGCAGTTCTTC. It is translated as CASSYRDREVNEQFF.

In its sample, this clonotype was seen many times. The V gene is TRBV6-1, the J gene TRBJ2-7; D is possibly TRBD1 (7 bases). The CDR3 has 18 residues. Per the germline V gene, CDR1 is MNHNS and CDR2 is SASEGT. V gave up 6 bases and J gave up 2 bases, with 26 bases separating them. Here the CDR3 reads CASRPLGSTGDFTYEQYF. The CDR3 DNA reads as TGTGCCAGCAGGCCTCTAGGGTCCACAGGGGACTTCACCTACGAGCAGTACTTC.

This clonotype was found a few times. The gene calls are TRBV29-1 and TRBJ1-1; TRBD1 is a possible D gene (5 bases). The CDR3 totals 12 residues. The germline V and J ends were trimmed by 5 bases and 4 bases, with 11 bases remaining between them. Germline CDR1 and CDR2: SQVTM and ANQGSEA. The CDR3: CSVLPGATEAFF. CDR3 nucleotide sequence: TGCAGCGTTTTACCCGGGGCCACTGAAGCTTTCTTT.

In its sample, this clonotype was seen once. This chain joins TRBV7-2 and TRBJ2-1; 9 nucleotides agree with TRBD1. This CDR3 comprises 15 residues. Germline CDR1 and CDR2: SGHTA and FQGNSA. V was clipped by 5 bases and J by 5 bases; unmatched bases: 7. CDR3: CASSRGQGPNNEQFF. In nucleotides, the CDR3 is TGTGCCAGCAGCCGGGGACAGGGCCCCAACAATGAGCAGTTCTTC.

Comments on this clonotype: With a much larger clone just one base away, this may be a read error. A read error is likely, as this CDR3 ends without the conserved phenylalanine or tryptophan. The chain recombines TRBV29-1 with TRBJ2-7; D is tentatively TRBD1 or TRBD2 (5 bases each). Germline assignment: CDR1 SQVTM and CDR2 ANQGSEA. This CDR3 is 14 amino acids long. Trimming removed 5 bases from V and 0 bases from J, with 14 bases in between. In nucleotides, the CDR3 is TGCAGCGTTCCTCGGGGCACGAGCTCCTACGAGCAGTACCTC. Translation gives CSVPRGTSSYEQYL.

The chain is built from TRBV5-1 and TRBJ2-7, with D hard to call. Germline lookup yields CDR1 SGHRS and CDR2 YFSETQ. V gave up 0 bases and J gave up 1 base, with 23 bases separating them. This CDR3 has 19 amino acids. The CDR3 loop is CASSLGVVDHKKGSYEQYF. The CDR3 DNA is TGCGCCAGCAGCTTGGGGGTCGTGGATCACAAAAAAGGGTCCTACGAGCAGTACTTC.

There are a few counts of this clonotype. The J gene is TRBJ1-3, the V gene TRBV2; D unresolved. This CDR3 contains 12 residues. V was pared by 6 bases and J by 9 bases, with 12 bases between. Germline loops: CDR1 SNHLY, CDR2 FYNNEI. The CDR3 DNA sequence: TGTGCCAGCAGCCAGATTCGGAGCACCATATATTTT. Amino acids: CASSQIRSTIYF.

This clonotype has more than one count but fewer than ten. The chain has TRBV20-1 and TRBJ1-3; 7 bases map to TRBD1. Germline assignment: CDR1 DFQATT and CDR2 SNEGSKA (reference sequence). CDR3 length equals 15 residues. Trimming cost V 5 bases and J 0 bases; bases outside gene matches: 7. The CDR3 coding sequence is TGCAGTGCTTACCCGACAGGGACCTCTGGAAACACCATATATTTT. Translated, it gives CSAYPTGTSGNTIYF.

This clonotype was observed at least ten times. The rearrangement uses TRBV28 and TRBJ2-5, with TRBD2 identical over 7 bases. With V trimmed by 2 bases and J by 5 bases, 14 bases remained unmatched. The CDR3 runs to 17 residues. Germline CDR1 and CDR2: MDHEN and SYDVKM. The CDR3 DNA reads TGTGCCAGCAGTTTAGTGGGGGGGACTACGGGACGGGAGACCCAGTACTTC. Protein sequence: CASSLVGGTTGRETQYF.

This clonotype occurred many times. V and J are TRBV2 and TRBJ2-7; D remains ambiguous. The CDR3 is 13 residues long. CDR1 SNHLY and CDR2 FYNNEI come from the germline V gene. Trimming took 5 bases from V and 2 from J, leaving 10 bases between them. This chain's CDR3 is CASSLTKTYEQYF. The DNA for the CDR3 is TGTGCCAGCAGTTTGACAAAAACCTACGAGCAGTACTTC.

This clonotype was counted only a few times. The CDR3 nucleotides read TGCGCCAGCAGCTCCGGGACAGGAAGCGAGCAGTACTTC. This translates into CASSSGTGSEQYF. The chain carries TRBV5-1 and TRBJ2-7, with 8 bases that match TRBD1. Germline values: CDR1 SGHRS, CDR2 YFSETQ. Trimming took 3 bases from V and 6 from J; bases not matched to a gene: 5. CDR3 length equals 13 residues.

The V call is TRBV4-1, the J call TRBJ2-1, with 13 positions matching TRBD2. Germline V gene lookup returns CDR1 MGHRA and CDR2 YSYEKL. The CDR3 has 15 residues. J gave up 9 bases and V 3 bases, and 5 bases lay outside the gene matches. The CDR3 DNA reads TGCGCCAGCAGCCACGGACTAGCGGGAGCTCTTGAGCAGTTCTTC. Protein sequence: CASSHGLAGALEQFF.

This clonotype was recorded a few times. The V gene is TRBV7-2, the J gene TRBJ1-2, with unresolved D. The CDR3 totals 14 residues. CDR1 is SGHTA and CDR2 is FQGNSA in the germline V gene. V was clipped by 5 bases and J by 7 bases, with 17 bases between them. The CDR3 sequence: CASSPGPTQRGYTF. DNA for the CDR3: TGTGCCAGCAGCCCGGGCCCTACCCAGCGTGGCTACACCTTC.

This sequence joins TRBV7-8 and TRBJ1-3; D is ambiguous. Germline-derived CDR1 and CDR2 are SGHVS and FQNEAQ. The V and J ends lost 5 bases and 0 bases respectively, with 8 bases between them. The CDR3 consists of 14 residues. CDR3 bases: TGTGCCAGCAGCAAACACCTCTCTGGAAACACCATATATTTT. The encoded protein is CASSKHLSGNTIYF.

The genes are TRBV15 and TRBJ1-1, with TRBD1 matching over 9 bases. J gave up 7 bases and V 1 base, and 7 bases lay outside the gene matches. This CDR3 comprises 15 residues. CDR1 and CDR2 from the germline V gene are LNHNV and YYDKDF (reference sequence). Here the CDR3 reads CATSRGLLGQGEAFF. The CDR3 region has the DNA TGTGCCACCAGCAGAGGCCTCTTGGGACAGGGTGAAGCTTTCTTT.

V gene TRBV9 combines with J gene TRBJ2-3; 7 bases match TRBD1. The V and J ends lost 0 bases and 3 bases, in that order; junction bases with no gene match: 1. The V gene's germline CDR1 is SGDLS and CDR2 YYNGEE. The CDR3 is made up of 14 amino acids. CDR3 nucleotide sequence: TGTGCCAGCAGCGTAGACAGGGGTACAGATACGCAGTATTTT. Translating it yields CASSVDRGTDTQYF. The variable domain in full, completed from reference TRBV9 and TRBJ2-3, reads DSGVTQTPKHLITATGQRVTLRCSPRSGDLSVYWYQQSLDQGLQFLIQYYNGEERAKGNILERFSAQQFPDLHSELNLSSLELGDSALYFCASSVDRGTDTQYFGPGTRLTVL.

The chain couples TRBV29-1 to TRBJ1-3, with D uncertain. Germline CDR1 reads SQVTM; CDR2 reads ANQGSEA. The CDR3 totals 13 residues. V shed 5 bases and J shed 2 bases, with 10 bases lying between them. CDR3 nucleotide sequence: TGCAGCGTTCTGTTTTCTGCTGGAAACACCATATATTTT. Its translation is CSVLFSAGNTIYF.

The V gene is TRBV7-2, the J gene TRBJ2-5; no reliable D call. Per germline, CDR1 SGHTA and CDR2 FQGNSA. V lost 5 bases and J 5 bases, leaving 12 bases between the germline ends. The CDR3 covers 13 residues. For the CDR3, the DNA is TGTGCCAGCAGCCAATCGACGATTGAGACCCAGTACTTC. Its translation: CASSQSTIETQYF.

This clonotype was seen many times. The chain uses TRBV2 and TRBJ2-7; TRBD1 matches at 7 bases. After removal of 5 bases from V and 4 bases from J, the junction contained 5 bases not matched to a gene. This CDR3 contains 13 residues. Germline CDR1 SNHLY, CDR2 FYNNEI. The CDR3 region is CASSSWDRYEQYF. The CDR3 coding sequence is TGTGCCAGCAGTTCCTGGGACAGATACGAGCAGTACTTC.

The rearrangement links TRBV19 to TRBJ2-3; TRBD2 is a possible D gene (5 bases). Trimming took 3 bases from V and 0 from J, leaving 13 bases between them. The CDR3 has 16 residues. Germline loops: CDR1 LNHDA, CDR2 SQIVND (reference sequence). The CDR3 region is CASSISGGHSTDTQYF. In nucleotides, the CDR3 is TGTGCCAGTAGTATTTCCGGCGGGCATAGCACAGATACGCAGTATTTT.

As to this clonotype: A read error may be the cause here, since a much bigger clone is one base away. The V gene is TRBV5-1, the J gene TRBJ1-1; no reliable D call. Germline CDR1 is SGHRS and CDR2 is YFSETQ. This CDR3 contains 13 residues. CDR3 sequence (DNA): TGCGCCAGCAGCTTCGGCTTTGCTGCTGAAGTTTTCTTT. Its protein is CASSFGFAAEVFF. The complete variable domain, with remaining parts taken from reference TRBV5-1 and TRBJ1-1, reads KAGVTQTPRYLIKTRGQQVTLSCSPISGHRSVSWYQQTPGQGLQFLFEYFSETQRNKGNFPGRFSGRQFSNSRSEMNVSTLELGDSALYLCASSFGFAAEVFFGQGTRLTVV.

This clonotype appeared a few times. J is TRBJ1-5 and V is TRBV6-1, with 7 bases identical to TRBD1. The germline V gene encodes CDR1 MNHNS and CDR2 SASEGT. V dropped 6 bases and J dropped 4; count of bases not matched to a gene: 12. The CDR3 loop spans 16 amino acids. CDR3 nucleotides: TGTGCCAGCAGCCAGATGGGACAGAGTACGAATCAGCCCCAGCATTTT. This encodes CASSQMGQSTNQPQHF.

The chain combines TRBV20-1 with TRBJ1-2, with D perhaps TRBD1 (5 bases). This CDR3 spans 15 amino acids. Germline V lookup: CDR1 DFQATT, CDR2 SNEGSKA (reference sequence). The V end was cut by 0 bases, the J end by 4 bases, with 15 bases between. The CDR3 loop reads CSARDRGREIYGYTF. Written as DNA, the CDR3 is TGCAGTGCTAGAGATAGGGGCAGGGAGATCTATGGCTACACCTTC.